This note documents a single T cell receptor beta chain sequence. What it binds is unknown. V lost 0 bases and J 6 bases, leaving 14 bases between the germline ends. CDR1 and CDR2 from the germline V gene are ENHRY and SYGVKD. CDR3 length: 15 residues. The sample is drawn from a study of T cell responses to AZD1222 COVID-19 vaccine. Study-level points and caveats: Spike was spanned by vaccine-associated CD4 TCRs, with dominance at 160-218 and 743-854.

Generated by immunoSEQ multiplex PCR, the TCRdb table keeps only in-frame clones and is missing some. Found here are tens of thousands of clones, 90% of them singletons; the top ten hold about 40%. This receptor was obtained from an adult who received the AZD1222 COVID-19 vaccine. The sequencing here drew on peripheral blood, taken 28 days after the second AZD1222 dose. The V gene is TRBV10-3, the J gene TRBJ1-1, with D maybe TRBD1 (5 bases). The chain's CDR3 is CAISESIGGVAEAFF. CDR3 in DNA: TGTGCCATCAGTGAGTCGATAGGAGGGGTCGCTGAAGCTTTCTTT.